This T cell receptor (beta chain) was profiled in a study of neoadjuvant nivolumab and ipilimumab in lung cancer. Study-wide background: The combination arm added day-1 ipilimumab 1 mg/kg to nivolumab 3 mg/kg on days 1, 15, 29.

About this clone: Its specificity is unknown.

TCRdb's table, derived via immunoSEQ multiplex PCR, lists solely in-frame clones and lacks some. The table lists about 18,000 clones, 60% to 85% of them singletons. The V end was cut by 1 base, the J end by 4 bases, with 10 bases between. Germline values: CDR1 MNHEY, CDR2 SVGAGI. The CDR3 extends over 14 amino acids. Regarding the study as a whole: TCR richness and clonality were higher in tumors than adjacent uninvolved lung.

The source material was tumor tissue, sampled after neoadjuvant nivolumab, alone or with ipilimumab, at or shortly before surgery. This sequence originates from an adult with non-small cell lung cancer. This chain joins TRBV6-5 and TRBJ2-5; D may be TRBD1 or TRBD2 (5 bases each). Here the CDR3 reads CASSYLGVGETQYF. DNA for the CDR3: TGTGCCAGCAGTTACTTGGGGGTGGGAGAGACCCAGTACTTC.